The present TCR beta chain was sequenced within a study of cytomegalovirus exposure and HLA in healthy donors. Points from the study as a whole: Analyses of presence/absence relied on an assumption of roughly uniform sequencing depth across donors. A later analysis linked a missense variant in DCLRE1C to the trimming of TCR beta V and J genes.

Primers: 60 Vbeta forward and 13 Jbeta reverse. Sequencing used immunoSEQ multiplex PCR; TCRdb keeps in-frame clones, though not all of them. The sample contains 100,000 to 150,000 clones, roughly 80% of which appear only once. This clone has a single count. Its antigen is unknown. Trimming stripped 6 bases from V and 0 bases from J, with 9 bases between. The CDR3 is 14 amino acids. CDR1 is LNHDA and CDR2 is SQIVND in the germline V gene (reference sequence). The receptor was isolated from a young man in good health and CMV-seropositive. The V call is TRBV19, the J call TRBJ1-5; no clear D gene. What was sequenced was PBMCs. The CDR3 DNA is TGTGCCAGTAGAACACAATATAGCAATCAGCCCCAGCATTTT. Amino acid sequence: CASRTQYSNQPQHF. The variable domain in full, with the rest retrieved from reference TRBV19 and TRBJ1-5, is DGGITQSPKYLFRKEGQNVTLSCEQNLNHDAMYWYRQDPGQGLRLIYYSQIVNDFQKGDIAEGYSVSREKKESFPLTVTSAQKNPTAFYLCASRTQYSNQPQHFGDGTRLSIL.